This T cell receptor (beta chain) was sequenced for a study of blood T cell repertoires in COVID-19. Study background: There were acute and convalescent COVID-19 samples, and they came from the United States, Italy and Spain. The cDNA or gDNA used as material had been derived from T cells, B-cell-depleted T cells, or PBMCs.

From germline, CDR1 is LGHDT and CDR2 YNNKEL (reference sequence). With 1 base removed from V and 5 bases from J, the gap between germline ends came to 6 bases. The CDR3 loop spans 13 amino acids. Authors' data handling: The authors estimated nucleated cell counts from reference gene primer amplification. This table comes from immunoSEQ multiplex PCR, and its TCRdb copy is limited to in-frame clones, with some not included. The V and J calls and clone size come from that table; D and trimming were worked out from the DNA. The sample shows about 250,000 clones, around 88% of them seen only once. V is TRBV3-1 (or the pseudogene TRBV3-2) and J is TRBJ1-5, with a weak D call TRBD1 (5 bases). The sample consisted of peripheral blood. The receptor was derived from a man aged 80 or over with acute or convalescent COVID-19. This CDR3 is CASSQAGDQPQHF. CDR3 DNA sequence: TGTGCCAGCAGCCAAGCGGGGGATCAGCCCCAGCATTTT.